These 17 T cell receptor beta chains share one sample of origin, sequenced in a study of early T cells in non-severe SARS-CoV-2 infection. TCRdb called the 5' RACE reads again in MiXCR, with one record for every CDR3 protein. The table has more than 70,000 distinct CDR3 sequences, roughly 10% seen once. Sequencing used whole blood, obtained at baseline. All receptors derive from an adult who was a healthcare worker with PCR-confirmed SARS-CoV-2 infection or an uninfected control (not recorded which).

This clonotype came up many times. The rearrangement uses TRBV5-1 and TRBJ1-1; 7 positions agree with TRBD1. The J segment lost 5 bases and the V segment lost 3 bases, leaving 10 bases of the junction unmatched. Germline lookup yields CDR1 SGHRS and CDR2 YFSETQ. The CDR3 runs 15 residues. The CDR3 region has the DNA TGCGCCAGCAGCTGGGGGATACAGGGGTCAACTGAAGCTTTCTTT. Translating it yields CASSWGIQGSTEAFF.

This clonotype was picked up a small number of times. This sequence joins TRBV11-2 and TRBJ2-1; 9 nucleotides align to TRBD1. CDR3 size: 15 residues. The J segment lost 7 bases and the V segment lost 6 bases, leaving 10 bases of the junction unmatched. Per the germline V gene, CDR1 is SGHAT and CDR2 is FQNNGV. The CDR3 here is CASRYGPGQGNEQFF. The CDR3 region has the DNA TGTGCCAGCAGGTATGGTCCGGGACAGGGAAATGAGCAGTTCTTC.

This clonotype was counted a few times. The rearrangement joins TRBV4-3 to TRBJ1-1, with 8 bases that match TRBD1. Losses at the gene ends were 0 bases for V and 5 bases for J; bases not matched to a gene: 8. CDR1 and CDR2 (germline): LGHNA, YSLEER. The CDR3 covers 16 residues. The CDR3 loop is CASSQDVGTGGTEAFF. In nucleotides, the CDR3 is TGCGCCAGCAGCCAAGATGTTGGGACAGGAGGAACTGAAGCTTTCTTT.

This clonotype was found many times. The J gene is TRBJ2-3, the V gene TRBV20-1, with 8 nucleotides matching TRBD2. CDR3 length: 13 residues. Losses at the gene ends were 4 bases for V and 0 bases for J; bases not matched to a gene: 0. CDR1 and CDR2 from the germline V gene are DFQATT and SNEGSKA (reference sequence). CDR3 amino acids: CSATSGSTDTQYF. The DNA of the CDR3 is TGCAGTGCTACTAGCGGGAGCACAGATACGCAGTATTTT.

This clonotype was observed a handful of times. This chain connects TRBV5-5 to TRBJ2-1, with a tentative D call TRBD1 (6 bases). CDR1 is SGHKS and CDR2 is YYEKEE in the germline V gene (reference sequence). Between the trimmed V and J ends, which lost 4 bases and 7 bases, there was a span of 18 bases. This CDR3 spans 15 amino acids. For the CDR3, the DNA is TGTGCCAGCAGCACCACAGGGAACTCTCGGAATGAGCAGTTCTTC. Its protein is CASSTTGNSRNEQFF.

This clonotype was counted many times. The rearrangement uses TRBV7-2 and TRBJ2-3, with 8 bases fitting TRBD1. V shed 8 bases, J shed 3 bases, and the junction held 10 bases outside the gene matches. The CDR3 runs 15 residues. Germline values: CDR1 SGHTA, CDR2 FQGNSA. CDR3 loop: CASRYRQGNTDTQYF. Here the CDR3 DNA reads TGTGCCAGCCGCTACAGACAGGGGAATACAGATACGCAGTATTTT.

This clonotype was detected only a few times. The rearrangement links TRBV10-3 to TRBJ1-2; 9 bases are a match to TRBD1. V was clipped by 8 bases and J by 8 bases; unmatched bases: 12. From germline, CDR1 is ENHRY and CDR2 SYGVKD. CDR3 length: 14 residues. The CDR3, as DNA: TGTGCCATCCGGGACAGGGAGTTCCTAATCGGCTACACCTTC. This gives the protein CAIRDREFLIGYTF.

In this sample, this clonotype turned up a few times. This chain connects TRBV18 to TRBJ2-5, with 7 bases aligning to TRBD1. J was trimmed by 9 bases and V by 4 bases; bases with no gene match: 11. Germline V gene sequence: CDR1 KGHSH, CDR2 LQKENI. The CDR3 sequence is 14 residues long. The CDR3 loop reads CASSQGGQAEPQYF. DNA for the CDR3: TGTGCCAGCTCACAAGGAGGACAGGCAGAACCCCAGTACTTC.

In its sample, this clonotype was seen many times. The V call is TRBV28, the J call TRBJ1-5; the D is unclear. CDR1 and CDR2 from the germline V gene are MDHEN and SYDVKM. Trimming shortened V by 1 base and J by 0 bases, and 4 bases separated the two germline ends. This CDR3 has 14 residues. The CDR3 reads CASSLLYSNQPQHF. The CDR3 DNA follows: TGTGCCAGCAGTTTATTGTATAGCAATCAGCCCCAGCATTTT.

The chain recombines TRBV3-1 with TRBJ2-3; D perhaps matches TRBD1 (5 bases). The V end was cut by 2 bases, the J end by 4 bases, with 13 bases between. Germline values: CDR1 LGHDT, CDR2 YNNKEL (reference sequence). CDR3 size: 15 residues. CDR3 in DNA: TGTGCCAGCAGCCAAATGATGGGGCCCGCAGATACGCAGTATTTT. This translates into CASSQMMGPADTQYF.

The chain recombines TRBV7-2 with TRBJ1-5, with D hard to call. V was shortened by 1 base and J by 0 bases, with 7 bases between the two germline ends. The CDR3 is 15 amino acids. CDR1 is SGHTA and CDR2 is FQGNSA in the germline V gene. The CDR3 DNA reads TGTGCCAGCAGCTTAGACAGCTATAGCAATCAGCCCCAGCATTTT. This encodes CASSLDSYSNQPQHF.

This clonotype showed up just a few times. The chain carries TRBV6-2 or TRBV6-3 and TRBJ2-3, with TRBD2 matching over 8 bases. Trimming cost V 4 bases and J 2 bases; bases outside gene matches: 11. Germline-derived CDR1 and CDR2 are MNHEY and SVGEGT. The CDR3 spans 17 residues. CDR3 region: CASSSRILADFTDTQYF. CDR3 nucleotide sequence: TGTGCCAGCAGTTCCCGGATACTAGCGGACTTCACAGATACGCAGTATTTT.

The chain is built from TRBV6-5 and TRBJ1-1, with 10 bases matching TRBD1. The CDR3 loop spans 15 amino acids. In germline, CDR1 is MNHEY, CDR2 SVGAGI. The trim removed 4 bases at V and 4 bases at J, leaving 6 bases unmatched. CDR3 loop: CASSWGRTGGTEAFF. The CDR3 nucleotides are TGTGCCAGCAGTTGGGGTCGGACAGGGGGCACTGAAGCTTTCTTT.

This clonotype has a single count. The V gene is TRBV12-3 or TRBV12-4, the J gene TRBJ2-3; D unclear. The CDR3 consists of 14 residues. V lost 6 bases and J 1 base, leaving 11 bases between the germline ends. This CDR3 is CASRQSTGTDTQYF. The CDR3 nucleotides are TGTGCCAGCAGACAGTCAACGGGCACAGATACGCAGTATTTT.

V usage is TRBV29-1 and J usage is TRBJ1-4, with D unresolved. Trimming took off 7 bases at V and 6 bases at J, with 9 bases between the two ends. Germline values: CDR1 SQVTM, CDR2 ANQGSEA. CDR3 size: 11 residues. Here the CDR3 DNA reads TGCAGCGCCCGGGCGTATGAAAAACTGTTTTTT. Translated, it gives CSARAYEKLFF.

This clonotype was observed at least ten times. The CDR3 DNA reads TGTGCCAGCAGTTTCTCAGGAGGGAACACTGAAGCTTTCTTT. It specifies CASSFSGGNTEAFF. V usage is TRBV12-3 or TRBV12-4 and J usage is TRBJ1-1, with D unclear. This CDR3 comprises 14 residues. Between the trimmed V and J ends, which lost 3 bases and 1 base, there was a span of 9 bases.

This clonotype has ten or more counts. The rearrangement uses TRBV7-8 and TRBJ2-7, with 10 bases fitting TRBD2. This CDR3 is 14 amino acids long. Trimming removed 5 bases from V and 5 bases from J; junction bases left unmatched: 6. Looked up from germline, CDR1 is SGHVS and CDR2 is FQNEAQ. DNA for the CDR3: TGTGCCAGCAGCCGGGGGACTAGCGAGGACGAGCAGTACTTC. Amino acids: CASSRGTSEDEQYF.